This TCR beta chain was recorded in a study of response to subunit inactivated influenza vaccine. This clonotype has only a few counts. Using its own MiXCR run on the RT-PCR reads, TCRdb lists one record per CDR3 protein. The sample yields a few hundred thousand distinct CDR3 sequences, just over 20% seen once. CDR3 length equals 13 residues. Germline V gene lookup returns CDR1 SQVTM and CDR2 ANQGSEA. V lost 5 bases and J lost 4, with 14 bases in between. J is TRBJ1-1 and V is TRBV29-1; D remains ambiguous. The receptor was derived from a man between 50 and 69 years old who received an inactivated influenza vaccine. The material sequenced was PBMCs from blood, taken 21 months after vaccination. CDR3 amino acids: CSVSGVIATEAFF. The DNA for the CDR3 is TGCAGCGTTTCCGGGGTGATCGCCACTGAAGCTTTCTTT.